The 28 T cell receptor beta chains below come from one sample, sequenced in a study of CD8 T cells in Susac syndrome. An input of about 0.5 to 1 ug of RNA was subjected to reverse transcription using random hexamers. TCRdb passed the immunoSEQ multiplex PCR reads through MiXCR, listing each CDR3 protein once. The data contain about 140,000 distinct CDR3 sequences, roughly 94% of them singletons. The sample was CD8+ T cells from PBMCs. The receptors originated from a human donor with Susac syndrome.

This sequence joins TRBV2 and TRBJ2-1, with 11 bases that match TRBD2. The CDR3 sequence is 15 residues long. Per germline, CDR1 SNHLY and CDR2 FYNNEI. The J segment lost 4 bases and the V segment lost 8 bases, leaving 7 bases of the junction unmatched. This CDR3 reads CASSPTSGSYNEQFF. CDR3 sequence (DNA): TGTGCCAGCTCTCCCACTAGCGGGAGTTACAATGAGCAGTTCTTC.

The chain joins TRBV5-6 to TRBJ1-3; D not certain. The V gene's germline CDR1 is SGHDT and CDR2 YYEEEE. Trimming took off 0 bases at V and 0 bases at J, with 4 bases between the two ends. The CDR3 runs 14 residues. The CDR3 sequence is CASSLVSSGNTIYF. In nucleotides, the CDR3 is TGTGCCAGCAGCTTGGTTAGCTCTGGAAACACCATATATTTT.

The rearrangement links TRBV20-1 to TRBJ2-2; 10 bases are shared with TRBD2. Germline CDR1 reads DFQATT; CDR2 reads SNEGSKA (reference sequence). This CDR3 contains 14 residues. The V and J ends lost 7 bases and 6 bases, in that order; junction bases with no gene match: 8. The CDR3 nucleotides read TGCAGTGTCCCTAGCGGGAGTAGGTCCGGGGAGCTGTTTTTT. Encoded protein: CSVPSGSRSGELFF.

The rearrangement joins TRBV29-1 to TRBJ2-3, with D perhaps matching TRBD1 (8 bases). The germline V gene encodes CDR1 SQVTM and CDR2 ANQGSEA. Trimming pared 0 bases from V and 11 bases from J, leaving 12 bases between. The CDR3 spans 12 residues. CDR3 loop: CSVEEQGGKQYF. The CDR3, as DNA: TGCAGCGTTGAAGAACAGGGGGGGAAGCAGTATTTT.

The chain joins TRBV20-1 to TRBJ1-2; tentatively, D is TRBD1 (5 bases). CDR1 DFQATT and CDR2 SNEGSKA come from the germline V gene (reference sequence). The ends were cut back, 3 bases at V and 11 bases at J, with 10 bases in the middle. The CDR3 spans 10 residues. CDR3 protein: CSARDTMYTF. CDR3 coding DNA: TGCAGTGCTAGGGACACAATGTACACCTTC.

The CDR3: CASRQSGLTPRSNEQFF. The CDR3 DNA reads as TGTGCCAGCAGGCAATCTGGCTTAACCCCCCGATCAAATGAGCAGTTCTTC. V and J are TRBV7-3 and TRBJ2-1; D is unresolved. Germline loops: CDR1 SGHTA, CDR2 FQGTGA. The V gene lost 6 bases and the J gene lost 7 bases, with 25 bases spanning the gap. The CDR3 has 17 amino acids.

CDR3: CASSTAGGLAKNIQYF. In nucleotides, the CDR3 is TGTGCCAGCAGCACGGCAGGGGGCTTAGCCAAAAACATTCAGTACTTC. The chain carries TRBV7-9 and TRBJ2-4; the match to TRBD1 covers 8 bases. V shed 5 bases, J shed 0 bases, and the junction held 6 bases outside the gene matches. The CDR3 spans 16 residues. In germline, CDR1 is SEHNR, CDR2 FQNEAQ (reference sequence).

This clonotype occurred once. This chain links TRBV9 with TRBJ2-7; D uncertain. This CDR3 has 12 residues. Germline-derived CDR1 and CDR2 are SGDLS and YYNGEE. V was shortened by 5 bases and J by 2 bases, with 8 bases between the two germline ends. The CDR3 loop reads CASSSDPYEQYF. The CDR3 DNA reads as TGTGCCAGCAGTTCGGACCCCTACGAGCAGTACTTC. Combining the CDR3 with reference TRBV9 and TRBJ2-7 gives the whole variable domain DSGVTQTPKHLITATGQRVTLRCSPRSGDLSVYWYQQSLDQGLQFLIQYYNGEERAKGNILERFSAQQFPDLHSELNLSSLELGDSALYFCASSSDPYEQYFGPGTRLTVT.

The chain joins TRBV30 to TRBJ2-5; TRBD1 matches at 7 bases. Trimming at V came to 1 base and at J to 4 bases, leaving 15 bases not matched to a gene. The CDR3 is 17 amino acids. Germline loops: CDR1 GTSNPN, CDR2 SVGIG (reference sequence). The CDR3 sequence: CAWSDHEGARLVETQYF. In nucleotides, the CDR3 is TGTGCCTGGAGTGATCATGAGGGGGCTCGTTTAGTAGAGACCCAGTACTTC.

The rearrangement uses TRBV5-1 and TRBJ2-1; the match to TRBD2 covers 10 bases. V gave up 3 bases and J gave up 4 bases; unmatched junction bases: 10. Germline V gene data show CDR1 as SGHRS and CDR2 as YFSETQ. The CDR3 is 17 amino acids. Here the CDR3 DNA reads TGCGCCAGCAGCTCCGGGACTAGCGCGGTCCGGTACAATGAGCAGTTCTTC. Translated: CASSSGTSAVRYNEQFF.

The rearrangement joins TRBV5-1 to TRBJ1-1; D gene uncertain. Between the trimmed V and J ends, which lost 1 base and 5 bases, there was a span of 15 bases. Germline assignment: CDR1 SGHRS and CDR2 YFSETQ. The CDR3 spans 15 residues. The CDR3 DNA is TGCGCCAGCAGCTTGTCGGACGGTGCGGGAACTGAAGCTTTCTTT. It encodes CASSLSDGAGTEAFF.

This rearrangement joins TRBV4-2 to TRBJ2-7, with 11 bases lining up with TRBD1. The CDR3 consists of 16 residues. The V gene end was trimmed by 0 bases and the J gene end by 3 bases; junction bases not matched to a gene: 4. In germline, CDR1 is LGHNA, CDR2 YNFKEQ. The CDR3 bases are TGTGCCAGCAGCCAAGATGGGACAGGGGGATACTACGAGCAGTACTTC. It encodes CASSQDGTGGYYEQYF.

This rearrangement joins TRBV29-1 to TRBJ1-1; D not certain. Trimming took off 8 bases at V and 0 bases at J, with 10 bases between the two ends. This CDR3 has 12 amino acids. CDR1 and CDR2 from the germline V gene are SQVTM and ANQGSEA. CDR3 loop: CSSSKMNTEAFF. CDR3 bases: TGCAGCTCCTCTAAGATGAACACTGAAGCTTTCTTT.

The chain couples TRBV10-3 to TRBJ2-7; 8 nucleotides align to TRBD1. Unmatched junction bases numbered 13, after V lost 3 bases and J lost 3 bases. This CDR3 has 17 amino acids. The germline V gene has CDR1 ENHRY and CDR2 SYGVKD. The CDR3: CAISDPLRTGSGYEQYF. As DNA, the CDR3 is TGTGCCATCAGTGACCCCCTAAGGACAGGGTCCGGCTACGAGCAGTACTTC.

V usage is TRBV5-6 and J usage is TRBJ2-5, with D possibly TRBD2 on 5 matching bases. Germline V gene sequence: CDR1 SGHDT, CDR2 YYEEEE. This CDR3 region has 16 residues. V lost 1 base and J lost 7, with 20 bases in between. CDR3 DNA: TGTGCCAGCAGCTTGAATGAGGGCGGCTGGTTTGGGACCCAGTACTTC. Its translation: CASSLNEGGWFGTQYF.

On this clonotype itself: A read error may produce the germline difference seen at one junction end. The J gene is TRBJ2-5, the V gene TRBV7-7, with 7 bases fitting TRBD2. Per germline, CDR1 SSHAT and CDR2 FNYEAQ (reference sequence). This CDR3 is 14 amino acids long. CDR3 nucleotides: TGTGCTAGCAGCTTAACGTGGGAGGGAGAGACCCAGTACTTC. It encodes CASSLTWEGETQYF.

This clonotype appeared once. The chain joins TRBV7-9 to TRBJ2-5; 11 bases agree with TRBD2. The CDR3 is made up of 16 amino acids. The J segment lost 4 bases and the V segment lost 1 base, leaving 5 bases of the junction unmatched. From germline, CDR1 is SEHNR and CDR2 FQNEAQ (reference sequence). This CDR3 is CASSLELAGVGETQYF. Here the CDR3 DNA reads TGTGCCAGCAGCTTAGAACTAGCGGGAGTTGGAGAGACCCAGTACTTC.

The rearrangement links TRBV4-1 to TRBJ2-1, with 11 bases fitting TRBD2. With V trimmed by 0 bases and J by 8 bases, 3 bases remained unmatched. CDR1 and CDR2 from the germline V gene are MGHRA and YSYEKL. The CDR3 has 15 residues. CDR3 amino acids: CASSQETSGSDEQFF. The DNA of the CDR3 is TGCGCCAGCAGCCAAGAAACTAGCGGGAGCGATGAGCAGTTCTTC.

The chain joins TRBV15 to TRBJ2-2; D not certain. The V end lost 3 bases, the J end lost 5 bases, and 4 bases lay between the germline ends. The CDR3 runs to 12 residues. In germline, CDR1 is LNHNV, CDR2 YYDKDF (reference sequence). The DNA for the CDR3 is TGTGCCACCAGCAGCCTGACCGGGGAGCTGTTTTTT. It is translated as CATSSLTGELFF. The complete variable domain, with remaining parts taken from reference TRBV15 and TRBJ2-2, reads DAMVIQNPRYQVTQFGKPVTLSCSQTLNHNVMYWYQQKSSQAPKLLFHYYDKDFNNEADTPDNFQSRRPNTSFCFLDIRSPGLGDTAMYLCATSSLTGELFFGEGSRLTVL.

CDR3 nucleotides: TGTGCCAGCAGCCCAGACGGACGGGGAGGGTTTACTGAAGCTTTCTTT. Its protein is CASSPDGRGGFTEAFF. The chain combines TRBV12-3 or TRBV12-4 with TRBJ1-1; D is undetermined. Trimming shortened V by 6 bases and J by 5 bases, and 22 bases separated the two germline ends. This CDR3 comprises 16 residues.

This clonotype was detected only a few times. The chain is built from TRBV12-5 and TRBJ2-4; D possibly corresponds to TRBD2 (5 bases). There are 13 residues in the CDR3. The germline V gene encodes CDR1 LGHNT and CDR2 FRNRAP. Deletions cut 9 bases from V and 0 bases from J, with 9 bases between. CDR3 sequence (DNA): TGTGCTAGCCGAGGACTAGCCAAAAACATTCAGTACTTC. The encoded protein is CASRGLAKNIQYF.

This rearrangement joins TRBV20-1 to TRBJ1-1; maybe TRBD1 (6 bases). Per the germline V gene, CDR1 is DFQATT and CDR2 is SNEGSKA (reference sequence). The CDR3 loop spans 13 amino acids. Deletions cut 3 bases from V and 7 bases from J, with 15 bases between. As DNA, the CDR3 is TGCAGTGCTAGGGGATTCGGGACATTTGAAGCTTTCTTT. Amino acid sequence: CSARGFGTFEAFF.

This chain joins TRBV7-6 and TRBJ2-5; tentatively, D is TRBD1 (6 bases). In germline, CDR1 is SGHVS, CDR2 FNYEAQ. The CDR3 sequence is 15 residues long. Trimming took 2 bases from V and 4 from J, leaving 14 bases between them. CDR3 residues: CASSLSPQGRETQYF. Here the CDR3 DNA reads TGTGCCAGCAGCTTATCGCCCCAGGGGCGAGAGACCCAGTACTTC.

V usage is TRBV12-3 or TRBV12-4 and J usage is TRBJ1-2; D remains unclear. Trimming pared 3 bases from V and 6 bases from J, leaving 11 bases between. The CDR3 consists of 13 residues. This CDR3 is CASSLSVPDGYTF. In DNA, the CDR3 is TGTGCCAGCAGTTTGTCGGTACCCGATGGCTACACCTTC.

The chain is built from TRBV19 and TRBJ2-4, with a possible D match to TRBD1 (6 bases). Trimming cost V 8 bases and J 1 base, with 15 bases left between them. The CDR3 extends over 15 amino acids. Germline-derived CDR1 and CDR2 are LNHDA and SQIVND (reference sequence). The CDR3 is CASLPSDRAKNIQYF. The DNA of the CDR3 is TGTGCCAGTCTACCCTCTGACAGGGCCAAAAACATTCAGTACTTC.

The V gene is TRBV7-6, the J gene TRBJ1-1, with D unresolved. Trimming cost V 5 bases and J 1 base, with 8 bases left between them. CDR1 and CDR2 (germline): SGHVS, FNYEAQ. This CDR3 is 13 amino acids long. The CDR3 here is CASSSSENTEAFF. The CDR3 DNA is TGTGCCAGCAGCAGTTCAGAGAACACTGAAGCTTTCTTT. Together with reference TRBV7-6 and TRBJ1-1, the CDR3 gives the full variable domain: GAGVSQSPRYKVTKRGQDVALRCDPISGHVSLYWYRQALGQGPEFLTYFNYEAQQDKSGLPNDRFSAERPEGSISTLTIQRTEQRDSAMYRCASSSSENTEAFFGQGTRLTVV.

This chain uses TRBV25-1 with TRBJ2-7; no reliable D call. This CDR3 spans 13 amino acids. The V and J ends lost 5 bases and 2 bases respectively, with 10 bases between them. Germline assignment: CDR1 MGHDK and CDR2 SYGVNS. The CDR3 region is CASSNLWTYEQYF. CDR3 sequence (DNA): TGTGCCAGCAGTAACCTCTGGACCTACGAGCAGTACTTC.

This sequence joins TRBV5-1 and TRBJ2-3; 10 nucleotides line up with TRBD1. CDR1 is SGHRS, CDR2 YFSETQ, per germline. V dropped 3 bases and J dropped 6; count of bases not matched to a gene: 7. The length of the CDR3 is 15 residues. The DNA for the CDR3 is TGCGCCAGCAGCTGGGGGGACAGGGGTGACGATACGCAGTATTTT. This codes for CASSWGDRGDDTQYF.